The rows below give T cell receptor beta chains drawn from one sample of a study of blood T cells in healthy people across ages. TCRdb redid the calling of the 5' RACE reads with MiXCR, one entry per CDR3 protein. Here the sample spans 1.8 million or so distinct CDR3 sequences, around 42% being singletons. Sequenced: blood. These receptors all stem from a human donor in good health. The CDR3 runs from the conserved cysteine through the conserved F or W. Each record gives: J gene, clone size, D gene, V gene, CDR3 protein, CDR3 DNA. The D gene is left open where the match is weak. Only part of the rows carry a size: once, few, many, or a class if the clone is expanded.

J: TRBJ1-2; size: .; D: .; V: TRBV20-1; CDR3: CSVRRKSSNYGYTF; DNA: TGCAGTGTTCGGAGAAAGAGTTCTAACTATGGCTACACCTTC
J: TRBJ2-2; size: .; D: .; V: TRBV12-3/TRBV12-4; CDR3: CASSGVPGELFF; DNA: TGTGCCAGCTCGGGGGTTCCCGGGGAGCTGTTTTTT
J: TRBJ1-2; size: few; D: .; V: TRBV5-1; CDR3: CASSETRGRGYTF; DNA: TGCGCCAGCAGCGAAACCCGGGGACGTGGCTACACCTTC
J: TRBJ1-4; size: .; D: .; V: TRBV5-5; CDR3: CASSGSQATNEKLFF; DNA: TGTGCCAGCAGCGGGTCCCAAGCAACTAATGAAAAACTGTTTTTT
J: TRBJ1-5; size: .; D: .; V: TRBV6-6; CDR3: CASSYVEQENQPQHF; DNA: TGTGCCAGCAGTTACGTAGAACAGGAAAATCAGCCCCAGCATTTT
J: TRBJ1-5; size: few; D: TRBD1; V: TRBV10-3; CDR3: CAITPGQHQPQHF; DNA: TGTGCCATCACCCCGGGACAGCATCAGCCCCAGCATTTT
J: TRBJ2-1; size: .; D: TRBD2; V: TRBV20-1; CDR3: CSAWGPSGVSEQFF; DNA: TGCAGTGCTTGGGGGCCTAGCGGGGTAAGCGAGCAGTTCTTC
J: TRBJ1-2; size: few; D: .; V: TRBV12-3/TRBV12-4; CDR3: CASSQGTGYTF; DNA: TGTGCCAGCAGCCAGGGCACTGGCTACACCTTC
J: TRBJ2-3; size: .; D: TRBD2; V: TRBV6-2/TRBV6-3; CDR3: CASSYSSSGEYTDTQYF; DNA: TGTGCCAGCAGTTACTCTTCTAGCGGGGAGTACACAGATACGCAGTATTTT
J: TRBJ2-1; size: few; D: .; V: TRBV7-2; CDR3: CASSSPPGTNNEQFF; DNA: TGTGCCAGCAGCTCCCCTCCCGGGACAAACAATGAGCAGTTCTTC
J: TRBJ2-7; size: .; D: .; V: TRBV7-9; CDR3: CASSVGELPYNEQYF; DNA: TGTGCCAGCAGCGTAGGGGAGCTGCCCTACAATGAGCAGTACTTC
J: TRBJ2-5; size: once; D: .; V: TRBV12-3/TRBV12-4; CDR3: CASSLGPLNEQYF; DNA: TGTGCCAGCAGTTTAGGGCCACTCAATGAGCAGTACTTC
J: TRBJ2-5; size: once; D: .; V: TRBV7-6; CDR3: CASSLVGWESETQYF; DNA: TGTGCCAGCAGCTTAGTAGGGTGGGAATCCGAGACCCAGTACTTC
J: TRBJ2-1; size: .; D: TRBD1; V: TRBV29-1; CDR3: CSVEDLPGGYEQFF; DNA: TGCAGCGTTGAAGATCTTCCAGGGGGCTATGAGCAGTTCTTC
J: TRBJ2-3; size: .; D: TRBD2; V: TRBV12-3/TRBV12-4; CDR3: CASKPLGRGASTDTQYF; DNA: TGTGCCAGCAAACCCTTAGGGCGGGGGGCGAGCACAGATACGCAGTATTTT
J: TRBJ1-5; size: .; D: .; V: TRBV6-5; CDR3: CASRPGSLNQPQHF; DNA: TGTGCCAGCAGACCGGGGAGCCTAAATCAGCCCCAGCATTTT
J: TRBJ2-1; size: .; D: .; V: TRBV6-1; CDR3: CASRRPQGGNEQFF; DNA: TGTGCCAGCAGGAGGCCCCAGGGGGGGAATGAGCAGTTCTTC
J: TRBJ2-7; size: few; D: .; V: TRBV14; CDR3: CASSQESLYEQYF; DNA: TGTGCCAGCAGCCAAGAGAGTCTCTACGAGCAGTACTTC
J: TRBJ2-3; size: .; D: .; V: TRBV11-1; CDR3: CTSSLGGRSTDTQYF; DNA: TGTACCAGCAGCTTAGGTGGCAGAAGCACAGATACGCAGTATTTT
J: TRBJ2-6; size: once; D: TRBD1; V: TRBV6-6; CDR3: CASSTGGRGGANVLTF; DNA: TGTGCCAGCAGTACAGGGGGCCGGGGAGGGGCCAACGTCCTGACTTTC
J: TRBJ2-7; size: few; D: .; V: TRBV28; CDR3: CASRPTGKGPYEQYF; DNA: TGTGCCAGCAGGCCCACAGGGAAAGGCCCCTACGAGCAGTACTTC
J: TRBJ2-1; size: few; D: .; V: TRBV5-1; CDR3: CASSLEAGFGYNEQFF; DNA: TGCGCCAGCAGCTTGGAGGCAGGGTTTGGCTACAATGAGCAGTTCTTC
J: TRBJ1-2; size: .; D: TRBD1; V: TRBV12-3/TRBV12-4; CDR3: CASSSFGTAFYGYTF; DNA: TGTGCCAGCAGCTCCTTTGGGACAGCCTTTTATGGCTACACCTTC
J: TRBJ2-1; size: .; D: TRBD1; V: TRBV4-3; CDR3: CASSQDNRGYNKQFF; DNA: TGCGCCAGCAGCCAAGATAACAGGGGCTACAATAAGCAGTTCTTC
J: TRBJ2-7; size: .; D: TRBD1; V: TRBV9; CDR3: CASSVGTGFYEQYF; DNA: TGTGCCAGCAGCGTCGGGACAGGGTTTTACGAGCAGTACTTC
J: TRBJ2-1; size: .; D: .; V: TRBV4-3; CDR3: CASSQDLWDSYNEQFF; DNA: TGCGCCAGCAGCCAAGATCTGTGGGACTCCTACAATGAGCAGTTCTTC
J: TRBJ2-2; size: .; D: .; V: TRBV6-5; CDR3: CASSYSNRVNTGELFF; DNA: TGTGCCAGCAGTTACTCGAACAGGGTGAACACCGGGGAGCTGTTTTTT
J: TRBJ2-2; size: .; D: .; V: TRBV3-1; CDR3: CASSLQLWRYAGSTGELFF; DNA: TGTGCCAGCAGCCTTCAATTATGGCGTTATGCGGGTAGCACCGGGGAGCTGTTTTTT
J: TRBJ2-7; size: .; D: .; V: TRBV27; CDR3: CASSWTRGSYEQYF; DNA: TGTGCCAGCAGTTGGACGAGAGGCTCCTACGAGCAGTACTTC
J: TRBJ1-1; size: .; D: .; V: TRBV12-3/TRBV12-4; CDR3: CASSFQLEKGSRGNTEAFF; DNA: TGTGCCAGCAGTTTCCAACTGGAGAAGGGCAGCCGAGGGAACACTGAAGCTTTCTTT
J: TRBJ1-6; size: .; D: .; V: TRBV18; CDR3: CASSNSGDNSPLHF; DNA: TGTGCCAGCTCAAATTCGGGGGATAATTCACCCCTCCACTTT
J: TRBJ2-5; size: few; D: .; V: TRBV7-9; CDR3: CASSLGVSVQETQYF; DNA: TGTGCCAGCTCCCTTGGGGTGAGCGTACAAGAGACCCAGTACTTC
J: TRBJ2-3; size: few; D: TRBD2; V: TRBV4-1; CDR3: CASSQVNSGAGRDTQYF; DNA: TGCGCCAGCAGCCAAGTAAATAGCGGGGCCGGGAGAGATACGCAGTATTTT
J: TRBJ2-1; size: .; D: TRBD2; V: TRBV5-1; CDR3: CASSLGLAGVQFF; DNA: TGCGCCAGCAGCCTCGGACTAGCGGGGGTGCAGTTCTTC
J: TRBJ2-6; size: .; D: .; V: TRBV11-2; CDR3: CASSLRSRGTGANVLTF; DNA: TGTGCCAGCAGCTTAAGGTCGAGGGGGACTGGGGCCAACGTCCTGACTTTC
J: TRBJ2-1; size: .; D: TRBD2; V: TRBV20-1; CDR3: CSTRDTQRGYLNEQFF; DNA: TGCAGTACTAGAGATACCCAGCGGGGCTACCTCAATGAGCAGTTCTTC
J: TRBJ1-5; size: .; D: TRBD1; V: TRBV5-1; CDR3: CASSLEGQGAQPQHF; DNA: TGCGCCAGCAGCTTGGAAGGACAGGGGGCTCAGCCCCAGCATTTT
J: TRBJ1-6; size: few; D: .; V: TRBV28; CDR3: CASAGANSPLHF; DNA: TGTGCCAGCGCTGGGGCCAATTCACCCCTCCACTTT
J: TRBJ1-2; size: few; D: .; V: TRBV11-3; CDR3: CASSLGQGRTNYGYTF; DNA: TGTGCCAGCAGCTTAGGCCAAGGGAGGACTAACTATGGCTACACCTTC
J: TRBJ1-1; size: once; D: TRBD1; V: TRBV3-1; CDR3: CASSLSRFRTGGGEAFF; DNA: TGTGCCAGCAGCCTTTCGAGGTTTCGGACAGGGGGCGGTGAAGCTTTCTTT
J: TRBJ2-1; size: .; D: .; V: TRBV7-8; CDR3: CASSSQERQEQFF; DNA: TGCGCCAGCAGCTCACAGGAGCGGCAAGAGCAGTTCTTC
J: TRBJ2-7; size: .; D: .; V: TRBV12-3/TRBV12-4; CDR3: CASSSRWGEQYF; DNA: TGTGCCAGCAGTTCCCGATGGGGTGAGCAGTACTTC
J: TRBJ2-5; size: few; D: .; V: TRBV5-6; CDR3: CASTQWPPGRGETQYF; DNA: TGTGCCAGCACCCAGTGGCCTCCCGGTCGTGGTGAGACCCAGTACTTC
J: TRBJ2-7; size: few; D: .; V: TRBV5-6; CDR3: CASRLWDRYSYEQYF; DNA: TGTGCCAGCAGGCTGTGGGACCGATACTCCTACGAGCAGTACTTC
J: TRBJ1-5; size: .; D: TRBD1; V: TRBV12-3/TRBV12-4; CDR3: CASSGRRTGKDQPQHF; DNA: TGTGCCAGCAGCGGTCGACGGACAGGTAAAGACCAGCCCCAGCATTTT
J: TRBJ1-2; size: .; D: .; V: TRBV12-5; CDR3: CASGMGPLLGYTF; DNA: TGTGCTAGTGGTATGGGACCATTACTTGGCTACACCTTC
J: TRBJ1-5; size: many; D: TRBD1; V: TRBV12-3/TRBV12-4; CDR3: CASSPGQGSNQPQHF; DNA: TGTGCCAGCAGTCCGGGACAGGGGTCCAATCAGCCCCAGCATTTT
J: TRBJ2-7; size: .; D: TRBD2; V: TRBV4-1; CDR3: CASSQVTGLAREQYF; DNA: TGCGCCAGCAGCCAAGTGACCGGACTAGCGCGCGAGCAGTACTTC
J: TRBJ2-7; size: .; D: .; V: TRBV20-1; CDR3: CSARPQPASYEQYF; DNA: TGCAGTGCCAGACCCCAGCCGGCCTCCTACGAGCAGTACTTC
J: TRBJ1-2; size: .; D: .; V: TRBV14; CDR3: CASSQATRDYLYGYTF; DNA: TGTGCCAGCAGCCAAGCGACAAGGGACTACCTCTATGGCTACACCTTC
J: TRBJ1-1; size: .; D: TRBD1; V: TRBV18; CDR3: CASSPRTGWDTEAFF; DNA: TGTGCCAGCTCACCTAGGACAGGGTGGGACACTGAAGCTTTCTTT
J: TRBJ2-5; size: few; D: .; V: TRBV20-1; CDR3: CSARRLYLQETQYF; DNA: TGCAGTGCTCGCCGACTATACCTTCAAGAGACCCAGTACTTC
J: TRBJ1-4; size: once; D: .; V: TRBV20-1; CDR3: CSAGWGNSGEKLFF; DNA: TGCAGTGCTGGATGGGGGAACTCGGGGGAAAAACTGTTTTTT